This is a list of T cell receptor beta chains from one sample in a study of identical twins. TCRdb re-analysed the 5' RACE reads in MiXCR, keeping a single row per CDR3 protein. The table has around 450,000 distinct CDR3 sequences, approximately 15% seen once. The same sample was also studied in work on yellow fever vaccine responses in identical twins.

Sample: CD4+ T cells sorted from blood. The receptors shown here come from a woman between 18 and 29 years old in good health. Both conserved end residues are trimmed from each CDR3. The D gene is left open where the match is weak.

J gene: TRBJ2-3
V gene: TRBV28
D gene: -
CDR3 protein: ASSPLGVTDTQY

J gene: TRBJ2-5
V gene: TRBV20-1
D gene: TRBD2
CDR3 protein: SARGITSGRRQETQY

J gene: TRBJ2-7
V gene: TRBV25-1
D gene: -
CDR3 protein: ASSEYAATYEQY

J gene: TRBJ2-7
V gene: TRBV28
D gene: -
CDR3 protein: ASSLFGVSTYEQY

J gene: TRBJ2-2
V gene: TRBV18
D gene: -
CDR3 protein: ASSPRALDTGELF

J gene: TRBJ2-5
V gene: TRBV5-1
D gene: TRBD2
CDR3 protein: ASSPTSGSGGGKTQY

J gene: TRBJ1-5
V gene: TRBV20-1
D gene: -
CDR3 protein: SAMGMSISNQPQH

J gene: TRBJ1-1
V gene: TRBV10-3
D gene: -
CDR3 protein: AISESTGNTEAF

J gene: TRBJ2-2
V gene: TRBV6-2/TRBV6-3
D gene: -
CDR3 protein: ASSYIVGVSAGELF

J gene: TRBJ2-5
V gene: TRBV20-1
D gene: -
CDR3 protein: SAHAPGTTSGTQY

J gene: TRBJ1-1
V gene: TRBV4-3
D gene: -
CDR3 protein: ASSQDLTYSDSTEAF

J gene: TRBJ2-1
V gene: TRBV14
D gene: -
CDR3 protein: ASSRRGQINEQF

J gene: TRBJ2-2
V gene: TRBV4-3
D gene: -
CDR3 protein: ASSQEGWDIHTGELF

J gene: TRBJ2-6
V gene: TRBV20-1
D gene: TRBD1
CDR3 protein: SARDRGTGANVLT

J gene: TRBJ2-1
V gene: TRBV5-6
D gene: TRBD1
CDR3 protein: ASTQTWTGRNEQF

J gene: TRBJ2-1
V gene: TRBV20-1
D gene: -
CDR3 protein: SALMKRTIKGNEQF

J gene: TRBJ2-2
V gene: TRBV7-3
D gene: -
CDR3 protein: ASSPKNTGELF

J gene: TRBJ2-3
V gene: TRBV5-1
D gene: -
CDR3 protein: ASSLEGVLDTQY

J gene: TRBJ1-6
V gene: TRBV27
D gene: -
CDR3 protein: ASSLNSLAATGYSPLH

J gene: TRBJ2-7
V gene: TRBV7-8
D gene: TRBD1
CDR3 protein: ASSARGFGYEQY

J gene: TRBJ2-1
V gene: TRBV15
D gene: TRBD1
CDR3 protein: ATSRDLTGAPFQF

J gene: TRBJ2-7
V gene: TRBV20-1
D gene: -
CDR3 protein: SAPLGEQY

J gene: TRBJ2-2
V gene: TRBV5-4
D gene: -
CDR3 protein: ASSGVPTGELF

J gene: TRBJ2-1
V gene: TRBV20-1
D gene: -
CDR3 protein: SAARTPQGYEQF

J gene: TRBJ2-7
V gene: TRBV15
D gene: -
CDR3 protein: ATSRDRAGSTGEQY

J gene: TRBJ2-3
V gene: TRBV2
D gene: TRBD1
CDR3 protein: ASTTGTGGADTQY

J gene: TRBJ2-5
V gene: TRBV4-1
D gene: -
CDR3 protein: ASSPLGGGETQY

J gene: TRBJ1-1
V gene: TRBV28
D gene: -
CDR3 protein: ASSSRDTEAF

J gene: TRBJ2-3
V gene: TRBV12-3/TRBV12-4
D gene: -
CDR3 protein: ASSQWVVQLVDTQY

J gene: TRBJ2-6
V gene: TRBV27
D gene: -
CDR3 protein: ASSPRAFTTSGANVLT